The 3 T cell receptor beta chains reported below all come from one sample, sequenced in a study of metastatic and nonmetastatic thyroid tumors. TCRdb re-called the PCR reads with MiXCR. The sample records 10,000 to 13,000 clones, around two fifths being singletons. Until they underwent thyroid surgery, no patient had received any treatment. Sequenced material: tumor tissue. All receptors come from a female donor with papillary thyroid cancer or a benign thyroid nodule (not recorded which). Some clones in this sample may be carry-over from other donors' samples.

This chain links TRBV24-1 with TRBJ1-1, with D uncertain. The V end lost 3 bases, the J end lost 2 bases, and 6 bases lay between the germline ends. Germline V gene data show CDR1 as KGHDR and CDR2 as SFDVKD. The CDR3 contains 13 residues. The CDR3 bases are TGTGCCACCAGTGATCGAACCAACACTGAAGCTTTCTTT. Its translation: CATSDRTNTEAFF.

The rearrangement links TRBV27 to TRBJ2-1, with D possibly being TRBD2 (7 bases). Looked up from germline, CDR1 is MNHEY and CDR2 is SMNVEV (reference sequence). V lost 4 bases and J lost 2, with 21 bases in between. The CDR3 loop spans 18 amino acids. The CDR3 here is CASSWASGQRKTYNEQFF. CDR3 DNA: TGTGCCAGCAGTTGGGCTAGCGGACAGAGAAAGACCTACAATGAGCAGTTCTTC.

The CDR3 loop is CASSQSLAGGYNEQFF. The CDR3 DNA reads as TGTGCCAGCAGCCAGTCCTTAGCGGGGGGCTACAATGAGCAGTTCTTC. The genes are TRBV7-8 and TRBJ2-1; 10 positions agree with TRBD2. The germline V gene encodes CDR1 SGHVS and CDR2 FQNEAQ. Trimming removed 5 bases from V and 3 bases from J; junction bases left unmatched: 7. CDR3 length equals 16 residues.